This TCR beta chain comes out of a study of cytomegalovirus exposure and HLA in healthy donors. The study's findings and limits: It was 164 TCR beta chains that were listed as cytomegalovirus-associated.

About this clone itself: Its specificity is unknown.

Trimming removed 4 bases from V and 5 bases from J, with 23 bases in between. The CDR3 has 17 amino acids. The germline V gene encodes CDR1 MNHEY and CDR2 SMNVEV (reference sequence). With 60 Vbeta and 13 Jbeta primers, the PCR was carried out. Here immunoSEQ multiplex PCR was the method, and the copy in TCRdb shows in-frame clones only, minus some. The repertoire holds about 64,000 clones, roughly 73% seen once, with more than 5% in the top ten. The rearrangement links TRBV27 to TRBJ2-5, with D perhaps TRBD2 (6 bases). Sequencing was carried out using PBMCs. The sequence was obtained from a male donor in good health and CMV-seropositive. The CDR3 DNA sequence: TGTGCCAGCAGTTCCGATCCGGGACTTACGGTTACGGAGACCCAGTACTTC. Translating gives CASSSDPGLTVTETQYF.